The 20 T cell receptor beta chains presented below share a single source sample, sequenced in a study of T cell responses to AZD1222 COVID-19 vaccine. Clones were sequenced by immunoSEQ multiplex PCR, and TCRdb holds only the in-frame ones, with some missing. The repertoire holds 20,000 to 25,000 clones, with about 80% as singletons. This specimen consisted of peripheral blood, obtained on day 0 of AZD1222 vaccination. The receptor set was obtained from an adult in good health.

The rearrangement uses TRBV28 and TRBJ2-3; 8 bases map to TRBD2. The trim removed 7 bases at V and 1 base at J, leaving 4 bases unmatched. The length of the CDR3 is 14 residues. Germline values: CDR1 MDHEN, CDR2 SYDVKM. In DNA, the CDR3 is TGTGCCAGCACCTTGACTAGCGGCACAGATACGCAGTATTTT. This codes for CASTLTSGTDTQYF.

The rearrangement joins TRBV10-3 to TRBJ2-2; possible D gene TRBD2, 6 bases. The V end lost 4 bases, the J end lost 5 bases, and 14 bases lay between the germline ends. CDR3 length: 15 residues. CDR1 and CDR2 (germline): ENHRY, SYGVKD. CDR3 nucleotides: TGTGCCATCAGTGCTCGGGGGACGGGGACCGGGGAGCTGTTTTTT. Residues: CAISARGTGTGELFF.

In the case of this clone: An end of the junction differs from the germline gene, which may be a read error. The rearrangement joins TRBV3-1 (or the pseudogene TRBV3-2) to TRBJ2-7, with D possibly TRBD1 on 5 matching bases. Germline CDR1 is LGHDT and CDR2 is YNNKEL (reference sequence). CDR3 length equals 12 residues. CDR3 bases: TGTGCCGGCAGCCAAGGGGCCAGGGAGCAGTACTTC. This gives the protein CAGSQGAREQYF.

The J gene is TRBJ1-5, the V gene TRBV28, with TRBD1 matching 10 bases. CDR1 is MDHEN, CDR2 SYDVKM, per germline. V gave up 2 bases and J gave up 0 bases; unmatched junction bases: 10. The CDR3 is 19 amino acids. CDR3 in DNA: TGTGCCAGCAGTTTAAGTGGGGACAGGGGCTTATATAGCAATCAGCCCCAGCATTTT. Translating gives CASSLSGDRGLYSNQPQHF.

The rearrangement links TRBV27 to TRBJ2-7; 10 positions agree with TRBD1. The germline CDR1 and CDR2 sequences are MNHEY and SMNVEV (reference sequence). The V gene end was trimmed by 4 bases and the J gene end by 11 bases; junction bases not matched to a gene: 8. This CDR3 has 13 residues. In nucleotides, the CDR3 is TGTGCCAGCAGTTCCCGGGACAGGGGTATTAAGTACTTC. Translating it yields CASSSRDRGIKYF.

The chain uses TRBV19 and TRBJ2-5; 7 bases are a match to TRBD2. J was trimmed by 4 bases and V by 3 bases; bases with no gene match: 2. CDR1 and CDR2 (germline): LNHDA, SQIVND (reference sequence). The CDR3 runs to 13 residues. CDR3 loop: CASSIGGGETQYF. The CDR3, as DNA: TGTGCCAGTAGTATCGGCGGGGGAGAGACCCAGTACTTC.

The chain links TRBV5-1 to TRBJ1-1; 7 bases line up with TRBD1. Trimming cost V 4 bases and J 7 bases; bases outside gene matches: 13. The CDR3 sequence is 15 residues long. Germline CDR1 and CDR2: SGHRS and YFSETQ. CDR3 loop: CASSRTTGSLNEAFF. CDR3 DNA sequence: TGCGCCAGCAGCAGAACGACAGGGTCGTTAAATGAAGCTTTCTTT.

The CDR3 region is CASSRTGGPNTGELFF. The DNA for the CDR3 is TGCGCCAGCAGCAGAACAGGGGGGCCGAACACCGGGGAGCTGTTTTTT. V is TRBV5-1 and J is TRBJ2-2; TRBD1 agrees at 8 bases. CDR3 length: 16 amino acids. Germline V lookup: CDR1 SGHRS, CDR2 YFSETQ. The ends lost 4 bases at V and 0 bases at J; junction bases unmatched: 5.

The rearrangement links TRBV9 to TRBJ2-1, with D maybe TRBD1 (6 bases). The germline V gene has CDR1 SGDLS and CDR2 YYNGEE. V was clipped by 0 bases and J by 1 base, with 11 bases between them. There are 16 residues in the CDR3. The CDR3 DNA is TGTGCCAGCAGCGTAGAAACAGGGTCTTCCTACAATGAGCAGTTCTTC. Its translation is CASSVETGSSYNEQFF.

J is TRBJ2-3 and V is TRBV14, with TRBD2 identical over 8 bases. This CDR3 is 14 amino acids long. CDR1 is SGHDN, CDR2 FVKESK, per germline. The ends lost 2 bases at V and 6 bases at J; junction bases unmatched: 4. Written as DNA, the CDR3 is TGTGCCAGCAGCCAATTTAGCGGGGCGGATACGCAGTATTTT. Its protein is CASSQFSGADTQYF.

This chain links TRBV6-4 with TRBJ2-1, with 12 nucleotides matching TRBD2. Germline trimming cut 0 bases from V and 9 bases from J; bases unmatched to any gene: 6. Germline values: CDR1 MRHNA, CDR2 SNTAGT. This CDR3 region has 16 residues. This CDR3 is CASSDSPSGRASEQFF. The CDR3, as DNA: TGTGCCAGCAGTGACTCGCCTAGCGGGAGGGCCAGTGAGCAGTTCTTC.

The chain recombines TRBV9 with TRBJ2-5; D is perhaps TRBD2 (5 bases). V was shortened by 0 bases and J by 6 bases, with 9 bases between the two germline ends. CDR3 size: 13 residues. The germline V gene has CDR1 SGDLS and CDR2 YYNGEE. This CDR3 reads CASSVEEGKTQYF. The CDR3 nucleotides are TGTGCCAGCAGCGTAGAAGAGGGTAAGACCCAGTACTTC.

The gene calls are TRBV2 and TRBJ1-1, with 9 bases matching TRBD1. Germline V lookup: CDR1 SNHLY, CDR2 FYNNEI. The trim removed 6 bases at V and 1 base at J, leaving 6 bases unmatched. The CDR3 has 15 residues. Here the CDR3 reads CASRAQGAPNTEAFF. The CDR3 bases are TGTGCCAGCAGGGCACAGGGGGCCCCGAACACTGAAGCTTTCTTT.

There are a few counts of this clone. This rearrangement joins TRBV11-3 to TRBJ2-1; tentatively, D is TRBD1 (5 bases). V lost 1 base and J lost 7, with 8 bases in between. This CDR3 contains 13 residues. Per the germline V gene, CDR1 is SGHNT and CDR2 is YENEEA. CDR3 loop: CASSLAGSNEQFF. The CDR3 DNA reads TGTGCCAGCAGCTTAGCAGGGTCGAATGAGCAGTTCTTC.

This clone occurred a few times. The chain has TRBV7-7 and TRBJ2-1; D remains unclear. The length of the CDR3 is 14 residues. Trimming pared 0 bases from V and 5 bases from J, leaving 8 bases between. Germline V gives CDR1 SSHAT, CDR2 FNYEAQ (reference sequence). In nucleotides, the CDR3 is TGTGCCAGCAGCTTAGCTCCAGCCAACAATGAGCAGTTCTTC. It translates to CASSLAPANNEQFF.

CDR3 residues: CASSIGYGQGFEQYF. CDR3 coding DNA: TGCGCCAGCAGCATTGGTTACGGACAGGGGTTCGAGCAGTACTTC. The chain links TRBV5-1 to TRBJ2-7; 9 bases line up with TRBD1. With V trimmed by 4 bases and J by 6 bases, 11 bases remained unmatched. Germline CDR1 is SGHRS and CDR2 is YFSETQ. The CDR3 sequence is 15 residues long.

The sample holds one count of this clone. The CDR3, as DNA: TGTGCCAGCAGTTTGTCAGGCCGAGGAGAGACCCAGTACTTC. Amino acid sequence: CASSLSGRGETQYF. The rearrangement uses TRBV28 and TRBJ2-5; D is uncertain. CDR1 is MDHEN, CDR2 SYDVKM, per germline. The CDR3 sequence is 14 residues long. Trimming removed 3 bases at V and 4 bases at J, with 12 bases between. The full variable domain, rest sourced from reference TRBV28 and TRBJ2-5, is DVKVTQSSRYLVKRTGEKVFLECVQDMDHENMFWYRQDPGLGLRLIYFSYDVKMKEKGDIPEGYSVSREKKERFSLILESASTNQTSMYLCASSLSGRGETQYFGPGTRLLVL.

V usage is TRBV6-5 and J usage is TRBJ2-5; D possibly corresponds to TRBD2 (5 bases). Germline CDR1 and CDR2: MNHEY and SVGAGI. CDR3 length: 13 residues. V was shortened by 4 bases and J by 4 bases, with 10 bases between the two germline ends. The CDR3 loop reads CASSFYGGETQYF. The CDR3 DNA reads TGTGCCAGCAGTTTTTACGGAGGAGAGACCCAGTACTTC.

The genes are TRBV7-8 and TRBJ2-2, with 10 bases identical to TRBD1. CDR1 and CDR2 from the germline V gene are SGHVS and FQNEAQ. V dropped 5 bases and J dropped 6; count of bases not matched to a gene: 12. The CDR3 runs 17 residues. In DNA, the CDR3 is TGTGCCAGCAGCCCCTGGGGGGACAGGGGAGGGGCCGGGGAGCTGTTTTTT. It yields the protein CASSPWGDRGGAGELFF.

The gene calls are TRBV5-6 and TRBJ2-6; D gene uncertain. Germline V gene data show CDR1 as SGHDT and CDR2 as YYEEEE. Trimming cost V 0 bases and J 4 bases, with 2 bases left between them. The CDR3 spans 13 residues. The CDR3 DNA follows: TGTGCCAGCAGCTTGGTAGGGGCCAACGTCCTGACTTTC. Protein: CASSLVGANVLTF.